This TCR beta chain derives from a study of cytomegalovirus exposure and HLA in healthy donors (dated by TCRdb to about 2017). Some background on the complete study: An earlier analysis of 550 to 700 of the donors reported approximately 300 Gb of sequence data and approximately 110 million unique TCR beta sequences from 190 million or so T cells. Among 350 to 400 genotyped donors of the cohort, an average of 235,054 unique TCR beta nucleotide sequences were sequenced per donor, roughly 20% of them non-productive. Donor age, sex, ethnicity and CMV serostatus were collected together with the repertoire data. The study aimed to test whether signatures of past pathogen exposure could be identified by cataloging public T cell receptors. Rather than drawing on any new phenotypic data, the later analysis identified candidate immune exposures from TCR beta sequences and the way those sequences occurred across donors. To predict cytomegalovirus infection status, the study brought together high-throughput TCR immunosequencing, statistical association of individual TCRs with disease status, and machine learning. All discovery cohort repertoires had been generated on a single sequencing platform. An earlier analysis of a few hundred of the donors applied high-throughput TCR beta sequencing to assess whether each TCR beta V gene segment acted as functional or pseudogenic. Because of strong linkage in the cohort, a few DR-DQ haplotypes were treated as single units for association and clustering. The study profiled the T cell repertoires of under 700 subjects by immunosequencing and related them to cytomegalovirus serostatus. The number of typed donors differed by locus: roughly 620-640 for A, B, C, DRB1 and DQB1; 500 to 550 for DQA1; roughly 600 for DPA1; and about 450 for DPB1. Class I and class II HLA loci were covered by the typing at four-digit resolution. In a later analysis, previously published TCR beta repertoires from hundreds of donors were re-analyzed and high-resolution HLA genotyping was added so that TCR occurrence patterns could be studied. Roughly 300 gigabases of sequencing data and roughly 80 million unique TCR sequences made up an early release that covered about 640 HLA-typed donors. Among the 398 genotyped donors, around 81% belonged to the genetic ancestry cluster associated with self-reported Caucasian donors. A separate validation cohort of about 110 different subjects was used in addition to the approximately 700-subject first cohort. A later genetic analysis took genome-wide SNP genotypes for about 65% of the 666 donors and used that subset as a discovery cohort.

The CDR3 starts with the cysteine, ends with the phenylalanine, and has 14 residues. The DNA shown is the 42-base CDR3, in frame from base 1. A distance of 10 bases separates the germline ends of V and J, which lose 7 bases and 3 bases respectively. Per the germline V gene, MNHNS is the CDR1 and SASEGT is the CDR2. The cohort was made up of approximately 670 healthy bone marrow donors. At the time of sampling, every cohort member was nominally healthy, though immune exposures that went unrecorded were likely present. The donor was CMV seropositive and belonged to the group of more than 250 seropositive cohort members. A peripheral blood sample was collected from each donor, and TCR beta sequencing was performed on peripheral blood mononuclear cells. Genomic DNA was extracted from the blood cell samples with the Qiagen DNeasy Blood Extraction Kit. This clone was seen only a few times. Its target antigen remains unknown. No clone much larger than this one lies a single base away; base qualities are absent.

The investigation overall reported the following: In a later analysis, most CMV-associated TCR beta chains were found to appear HLA-restricted, with HLA associations seemingly driven largely by CMV exposure. Three of the identified cytomegalovirus-associated TCR beta chains were confirmed in vitro to be specific for cytomegalovirus antigens. A later analysis associated 15,000 to 20,000 TCR beta sequences with specific HLA alleles at a false discovery rate of 0.05. Across donors, most TCR sequences were observed very rarely, whereas some public TCRs were present in many individuals. This cohort had only TCR beta chains sequenced, and the lack of alpha or paired-chain data limited which features could be detected. In a later analysis, HLA-associated TCR beta chains were found to be more clonally expanded and to have lower generation probabilities than equally common non-associated chains. The sequencing pipeline was judged likely to have produced a cluster of highly shared sequence variants as a technical artifact. The study listed 150 to 200 TCR beta chains as associated with cytomegalovirus. Some IMGT-functional V segments, including TRBV6-2 and TRBV6-3, could not be distinguished by the 87-base-pair reads and were therefore excluded. For the cohort, immune exposure information was limited to CMV serostatus. Linkage disequilibrium might explain the correlated functional status among segregating V segments, but an unknown experimental factor could not be excluded. The authors suggested that the approach could potentially be extended to other disease states and immunological phenotypes. The classifier was reported to diagnose cytomegalovirus status with high specificity and sensitivity in both the original and validation cohorts. V-gene and J-gene trimming of TCR beta chains was associated with a missense DCLRE1C variant in a later genetic analysis, and the association was replicated in an independent cohort. Around 16 rarely observed V segments, including chromosome 9 orphons, were excluded from the earlier analysis of about 600 of the donors because counts were too low. In a later genetic analysis, fewer N-insertions in productive TCRs were reported among donors in an Asian-associated ancestry cluster than the roughly 700-donor mean. Because HLA typing was unavailable for some donors at each locus, only the typed subset was used in association tests. An earlier analysis of 587 of the donors showed that most TCR beta V segments appeared in productive rearrangements either about 90% or about 30% of the time, which broadly matched IMGT annotations. When HLA alleles, especially DR and DQ, strongly co-occurred, attributing TCR associations to individual alleles was difficult. The presence/absence analyses assumed that sequencing depth was roughly uniform across donors, and that assumption may not be true. A further reported finding was that TCR beta sequences accurately predicted the HLA-A and HLA-B alleles for most subjects in the first cohort. A later analysis found that TCR association rates varied across HLA loci, with DRB1 alleles showing the most associated TCRs and HLA-C alleles the fewest. According to a later analysis, parvovirus B19, influenza, CMV and Epstein-Barr virus appeared linked to several top co-occurrence clusters.

The library was built by means of the immunoSEQ multiplex PCR assay. For the multiplex PCR, a mixture combining 60 forward primers for TCR Vbeta segments and 13 reverse primers for TCR Jbeta segments was used. The CDR3 region of rearranged TCR beta genes was amplified from genomic DNA by a multiplex PCR assay. The amplified TCR beta libraries were sequenced on the Illumina HiSeq System as 87-base-pair reads. As for the original processing: Across the 500 to 750 repertoires, a later analysis counted some 81 million unique TCR beta chains, roughly 11 million of which were shared by at least two donors. Raw reads were error-corrected and collapsed into unique sequences with a nearest-neighbor algorithm that merged closely related sequences to remove PCR and sequencing errors. Alignment of CDR3 sequences to IMGT reference sequences was used to assign V, D and J gene segments. For a sequence to be retained, a match of at least six nucleotides was required to both a V gene segment and a J gene segment. A rearrangement was called productive if the CDR3 had no stop codons and remained in frame with V and J, and every other rearrangement was called non-productive. CDR3 was defined by IMGT convention, running from the second conserved V-encoded cysteine to the conserved J-encoded phenylalanine. The earlier analysis of some 600 of the donors excluded sequences that lacked an unambiguous match to a single V gene segment. An earlier analysis of 587 of the donors classified V segments as functional when productive rearrangements were above 56.7% and as segregating when the standard deviation between donors was above 5%. A statistical classification framework was developed to diagnose cytomegalovirus status using the catalog of TCR beta chain sequences. In a later analysis, TCR nucleotide sequences were compared against IMGT/GENE-DB human TR gene sequences so that V and J genes could be assigned. A later analysis assigned CDR3 sequences and most-parsimonious VDJ recombination scenarios with the TCRdist pipeline. In a later analysis, each TCR beta chain was defined by its CDR3 amino acid sequence together with its V-gene family, and reads lacking a unique V-gene family were excluded. As a way to deal with suspected cross-contamination and a sequencing artifact, a later analysis dropped 640 or so nucleotide sequences that were highly shared and had low generation probability. A later analysis calculated a clonal expansion index for each public chain from normalized within-repertoire ranks of inferred template counts. Generation probabilities in a later analysis came from a VDJ recombination model fitted to out-of-frame rearrangements, and those results were checked against IGoR. A later analysis scored TCR-TCR, TCR-HLA and TCR-CMV co-occurrence with hypergeometric tests, applying a repertoire-size bias correction to TCR pairs. In a later analysis, false discovery rates were estimated by permuting HLA or CMV assignments 20 times. In a later analysis, co-occurring TCRs were grouped using DBSCAN, and TCRdist sequence similarity was added for clustering within HLA-allele-positive subsets. For co-occurrence clustering, repertoires with fewer than 30,000 or more than 120,000 public chains were excluded, along with roughly 5 repertoires with anomalous nucleotide sharing. Sourced from immuneACCESS, this table was stored by TCRdb with only in-frame sequences that have V and J called. A share of the clones is absent; for the studies checked, an unresolved V gene accounts for under half, and the remainder has no known explanation. V, J and clone size reflect that table, while D and trimming were determined from the DNA. This sample holds 150,000 or so clones; approximately 79% were observed only once. Around 6.9% of the sample lies in the top ten.

Sequencing was carried out using PBMCs. The V and J genes are TRBV6-1 and TRBJ1-6; a tentative D call is TRBD1 (5 bases match). The TCR originated in a man aged 35 to 55 in good health and CMV-seropositive. The CDR3 protein sequence reads: CASNIDSYNSPLHF. The nucleotide sequence is given as TGTGCCAGCAACATAGACAGCTATAATTCACCCCTCCACTTT.